The entry below describes one T cell receptor beta chain. TCRdb's copy holds only in-frame clones and misses some; the assay was immunoSEQ multiplex PCR. Of about 200,000 clones in the sample, approximately 83% were seen once. The sample comes from a study of blood T cell repertoires in COVID-19. Across the whole study: Material from acute and convalescent COVID-19 was sourced from the United States, Italy and Spain.

The CDR3 loop spans 14 amino acids. Germline CDR1 SGHRS, CDR2 YFSETQ. The germline V and J ends were trimmed by 4 bases and 7 bases, with 14 bases remaining between them. Participant-given clinical history determined each cohort assignment. The chain recombines TRBV5-1 with TRBJ2-2; tentatively, D is TRBD1 (6 bases). The clonotype comes from a man between 40 and 49 years old who had recovered from COVID-19. The sequencing sample was made of PBMCs or T cells enriched from blood (not recorded which). CDR3 sequence: CASSAQGRDGELFF. In DNA form, the CDR3 reads TGCGCCAGCAGCGCACAGGGACGGGACGGGGAGCTGTTTTTT. Full variable domain (rest looked up from reference TRBV5-1 and TRBJ2-2): KAGVTQTPRYLIKTRGQQVTLSCSPISGHRSVSWYQQTPGQGLQFLFEYFSETQRNKGNFPGRFSGRQFSNSRSEMNVSTLELGDSALYLCASSAQGRDGELFFGEGSRLTVL.